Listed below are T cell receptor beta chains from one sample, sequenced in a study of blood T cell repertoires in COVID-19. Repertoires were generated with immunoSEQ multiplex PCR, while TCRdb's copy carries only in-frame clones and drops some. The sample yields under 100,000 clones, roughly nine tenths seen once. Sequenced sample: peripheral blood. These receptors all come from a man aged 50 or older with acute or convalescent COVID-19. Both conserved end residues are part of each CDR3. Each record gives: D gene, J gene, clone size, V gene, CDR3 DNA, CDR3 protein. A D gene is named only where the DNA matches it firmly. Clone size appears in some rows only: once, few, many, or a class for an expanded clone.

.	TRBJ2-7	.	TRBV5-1	TGCGCCAGCAGCCGCGAAGGACAGAACTACGAGCAGTACTTC	CASSREGQNYEQYF
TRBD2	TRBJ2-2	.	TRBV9	TGTGCCAGCAGCGCCCCCTCGGGGGGTGCGAACACCGGGGAGCTGTTTTTT	CASSAPSGGANTGELFF
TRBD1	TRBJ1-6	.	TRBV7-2	TGTGCCAGCAGCTTACAGGGGGCCTCTTTGGGCTCCTATAATTCACCCCTCCACTTT	CASSLQGASLGSYNSPLHF
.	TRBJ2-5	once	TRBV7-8	TGTGCCAGCAGCTTAGCGCTAGGAGAGACCCAGTACTTC	CASSLALGETQYF
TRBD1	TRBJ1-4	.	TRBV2	TGTGCCAGCAGTATGACAGGGGGGGGTGAAAAACTGTTTTTT	CASSMTGGGEKLFF
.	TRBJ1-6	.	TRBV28	TGTGCCAGCCTGGGGCTGGGGAATTCACCCCTCCACTTT	CASLGLGNSPLHF
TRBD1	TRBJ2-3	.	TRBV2	TGTGCCAGCAGTGGCCCGGGACAGGGAACAGATACGCAGTATTTT	CASSGPGQGTDTQYF
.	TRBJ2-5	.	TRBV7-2	TGTGCCAGCAGCTTAGGCGCCGGTACCCAAGAGACCCAGTACTTC	CASSLGAGTQETQYF
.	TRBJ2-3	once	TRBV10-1	TGCGCCAGCAGTGAGGGCCCAGATACGCAGTATTTT	CASSEGPDTQYF
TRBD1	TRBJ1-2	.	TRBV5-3	TGTGCCAGAAGCTACCGGGACAGGGGGCCCCTAGATGGCTACACCTTC	CARSYRDRGPLDGYTF
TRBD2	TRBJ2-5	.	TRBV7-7	TGTGCCACCCTCCCCGGGGGCGGGGGGGCCCAAGAGACCCAGTACTTC	CATLPGGGGAQETQYF
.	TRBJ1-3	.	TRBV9	TGTGCCAGCAGCGTAGCCTCCGGGGTCTCGGGAATCTCTGGAAACACCATATATTTT	CASSVASGVSGISGNTIYF
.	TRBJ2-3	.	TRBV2	TGTGCCAGCAGCCGGGGACTGGATTTGATTACAGATACGCAGTATTTT	CASSRGLDLITDTQYF
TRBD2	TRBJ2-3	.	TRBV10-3	TGTGCCATCAGTGGCGGGGTAGCGGGGCCAGATACGCAGTATTTT	CAISGGVAGPDTQYF
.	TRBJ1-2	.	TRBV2	TGTGCCAGCAGGCGGGGTCTTAAGTATTCATATGGCTACACCTTC	CASRRGLKYSYGYTF
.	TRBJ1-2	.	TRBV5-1	TGCGCCAGCAGTATATCCGCAGAAGGGGACTCCTATAACTATGGCTACACCTTC	CASSISAEGDSYNYGYTF
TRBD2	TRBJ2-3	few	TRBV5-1	TGCGCCAGCAGCTGGACTAGCGGGGGGGCCACAGATACGCAGTATTTT	CASSWTSGGATDTQYF
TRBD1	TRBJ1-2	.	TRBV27	TGTGCCAGCAGTTTAAGGGGGCGGGATGGCTACACCTTC	CASSLRGRDGYTF
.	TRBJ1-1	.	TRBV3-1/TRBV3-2	TGTGCCAGCAGCACAGGGCCAAAGGCTTTCTTT	CASSTGPKAFF
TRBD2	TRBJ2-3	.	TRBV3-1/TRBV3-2	TGTGCCAGCAGCCAGGAGACTAGCGGGGGTACGCAGTATTTT	CASSQETSGGTQYF
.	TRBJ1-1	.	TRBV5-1	TGCGCCAGCAGCTTGAGTAGTAGTCTGAACACTGAAGCTTTCTTT	CASSLSSSLNTEAFF
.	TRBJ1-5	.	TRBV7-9	TGTGCCAGCACCCCTAGCGGAGGAAGCAATCAGCCCCAGCATTTT	CASTPSGGSNQPQHF
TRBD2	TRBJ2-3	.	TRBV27	TGTGCCAGTTTACGCCTCGGGGGGGAGGCAGATACGCAGTATTTT	CASLRLGGEADTQYF
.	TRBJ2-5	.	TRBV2	TGTGCCAGCAGTCTGCGGAAGCAAGAGACCCAGTACTTC	CASSLRKQETQYF
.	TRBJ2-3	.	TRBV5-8	TGTGCCAGCACTCGAGGACAGCGCACAGATACGCAGTATTTT	CASTRGQRTDTQYF
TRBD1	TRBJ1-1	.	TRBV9	TGTGCCAGCAGCAACCGGGACAGTCCTTGGAGGGCTTTCTTT	CASSNRDSPWRAFF
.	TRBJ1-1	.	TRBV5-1	TGCGCCAGCACGCGGGAAGGAACTGAAGCTTTCTTT	CASTREGTEAFF
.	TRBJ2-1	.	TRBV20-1	TGCAGTGCTAGAGACGACAGGGAGCAGTTCTTC	CSARDDREQFF
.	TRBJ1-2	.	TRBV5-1	TGCGCCAGCAGCCAGTACCGGGCAGAGGGTGGCTACACCTTC	CASSQYRAEGGYTF
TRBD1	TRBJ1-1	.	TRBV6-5	TGTGCCAGCAGTCGTAGGGACAGGCCTGAAGCTTTCTTT	CASSRRDRPEAFF
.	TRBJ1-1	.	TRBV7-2	TGTGCCAGCAGCTTAGCGGTTAGTTCCTTGAACACTGAAGCTTTCTTT	CASSLAVSSLNTEAFF
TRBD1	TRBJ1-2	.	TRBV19	TGTGCCAGTAGTAAAACTTCGACGGGACAGGGCAATGGCTACACCTTC	CASSKTSTGQGNGYTF
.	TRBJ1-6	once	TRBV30	TGTGCCTGGAGCCAGACAGGCCTCCACTTT	CAWSQTGLHF
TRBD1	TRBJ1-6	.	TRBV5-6	TGTGCCAGCGCGGGACAGGGAGTCTCACCCCTCCACTTT	CASAGQGVSPLHF
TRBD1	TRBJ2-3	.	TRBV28	TGTGCCAGCAGTTCCGGACAGGGGGCGGTAGATACGCAGTATTTT	CASSSGQGAVDTQYF
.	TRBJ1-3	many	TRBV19	TGTGCCAGTAGTATGCGGGGCGCTGGAAACACCATATATTTT	CASSMRGAGNTIYF
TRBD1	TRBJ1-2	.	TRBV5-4	TGTGCCAGCAGCTTTCGGACAGGGACCAACTATGGCTACACCTTC	CASSFRTGTNYGYTF
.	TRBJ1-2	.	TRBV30	TGTGCCCAGCGCGTCAGGGAGGGCTATGGCTACACCTTC	CAQRVREGYGYTF
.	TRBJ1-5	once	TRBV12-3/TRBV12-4	TGTGCCAGCAGTCCAGGCAATCAGCCCCAGCATTTT	CASSPGNQPQHF
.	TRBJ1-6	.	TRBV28	TGTGCCAGCAGTAAGGAGGACGGGGGCTCCTATAATTCACCCCTCCACTTT	CASSKEDGGSYNSPLHF
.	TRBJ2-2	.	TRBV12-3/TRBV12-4	TGTGCCAGCAGTTTTTACGGCACCGGGGAGCTGTTTTTT	CASSFYGTGELFF
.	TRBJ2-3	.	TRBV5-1	TGCGCCAGCAGCTTGGCAGGCCCCCGCGATACGCAGTATTTT	CASSLAGPRDTQYF
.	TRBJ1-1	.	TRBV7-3	TGTGCCAGCAGTTCCAGGGGTGATACTGAAGCTTTCTTT	CASSSRGDTEAFF
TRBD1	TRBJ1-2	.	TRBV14	TGTGCCAGCAGCCAAAAGCGGACAGGGGGCGCCTACACCTTC	CASSQKRTGGAYTF
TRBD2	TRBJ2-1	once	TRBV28	TGTGCCAGCAGTTCCCGCCCAGGCGGGGGGGCCTTCCAACAGTTCTTC	CASSSRPGGGAFQQFF
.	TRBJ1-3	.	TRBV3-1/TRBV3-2	TGTGCCAGCAGCCACCAAAGCGGTGGAAACACCATATATTTT	CASSHQSGGNTIYF
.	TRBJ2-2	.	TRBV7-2	TGTGCCAGCGGGTCGACAGCAACCGGGGAGCTGTTTTTT	CASGSTATGELFF
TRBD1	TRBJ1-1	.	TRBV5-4	TGTGCCAGCAGCTTGGCCAGGACAGGGAACACTGAAGCTTTCTTT	CASSLARTGNTEAFF
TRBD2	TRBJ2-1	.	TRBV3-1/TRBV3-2	TGTGCCAGCAGCCTACGGACTAGCTCCTACAATGAGCAGTTCTTC	CASSLRTSSYNEQFF
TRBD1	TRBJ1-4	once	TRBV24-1	TGTGCCGCTTGGACAGGGTGTGGTGAAAAACTGTTTTTT	CAAWTGCGEKLFF
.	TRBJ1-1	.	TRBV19	TGTGCCAGTAGTCCACAGAGAAACACTGAAGCTTTCTTT	CASSPQRNTEAFF
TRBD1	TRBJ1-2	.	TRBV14	TGTGCCAGCAGCCCCATGGGACAGGGTCCCTTATTTGGCTACACCTTC	CASSPMGQGPLFGYTF
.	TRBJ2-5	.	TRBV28	TGTGCCAGCAACGGGAGTGGAGAGACCCAGTACTTC	CASNGSGETQYF
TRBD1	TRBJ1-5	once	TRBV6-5	TGTGCCAGCAACCCGGGACAGTTCAATCAGCCCCAGCATTTT	CASNPGQFNQPQHF